This note documents a single TCR beta chain sequence. It has no known antigen specificity. No qualities accompany the bases; no much larger clone lies one base away. This specimen comes from a study of T cell responses to AZD1222 COVID-19 vaccine listed by TCRdb under 2021. About the investigation overall: Because spike-specific TCR depth and breadth did not differ between the two schedules, AZD1222 recipients who got a second dose at roughly 4 weeks were pooled with those who got a second dose at roughly 12 weeks. A total of over 230 trial participants underwent TCR sequencing, of whom some 210 received two doses of AZD1222 and about 25 received two doses of the MenACWY control vaccine. Trial participants were enrolled by age into 18-55, 56-69 and 70-plus year subgroups, with roughly 160, 29 and 62 TCR-sequenced participants respectively.

V was cut back by 0 bases and J by 0 bases, leaving a gap of 7 bases between them. Including the terminal cysteine and phenylalanine, the CDR3 comprises 15 residues. Of the read, only the CDR3 DNA is kept; its 45 bases are in frame from base 1. CDR1 and CDR2 are read off the germline V gene as LGHNA and YNFKEQ. The CDR3 regions of human TCRbeta chains were subjected to immunosequencing. In the original analysis: TCRs in the repertoires were matched against a reference library of SARS-CoV-2-specific TCRs that had been generated with the MIRA antigen-specificity platform. Breadth was defined as the fraction of unique TCRs that were SARS-CoV-2-associated, and depth was defined as the fraction of total T cells that were SARS-CoV-2-associated. Using the MIRA data, each spike-specific TCR was mapped to the spike region that the TCR reacts to and placed in a CD4 or CD8 class. Log10-transformed breadth and depth values were compared by one-way ANOVA with Sidak's multiple comparisons tests. Held by TCRdb, this immuneACCESS table contains in-frame sequences only and omits some clones. Under half of the omission traces to an unresolved V gene where checked; the cause of the rest is unknown. The V and J calls and clone size were taken over from that table, and D and trimming were inferred from the DNA. The sample includes 130,000 to 150,000 clones, with approximately 89% observed a single time. The ten largest clonotypes hold around 5% of the sample.

Summary of the overall study and its limitations: No day 14 peak-response samples were available, so repertoires were characterized only after the peak T cell response. Reportedly, close to half of the unique spike-specific TCRs recognized epitopes lying outside the regions that are mutated in the B.1.351 and B.1.1.7 variants. Spike-specific TCR breadth and depth rose significantly after two AZD1222 doses compared with day 0 and with MenACWY recipients. Participants were mostly white British, with more females than males. The authors suggested clonal diversity may have been underestimated. CD4 TCRs associated with the vaccine covered the entire spike protein, and the dominant responses were in regions 160-218 and 743-854. The 56-69-year group was small, and its depth increase did not reach significance, likely because of low power. Conclusions about previously exposed vaccinees are limited because only a handful of AZD1222 recipients were SARS-CoV-2 seropositive at baseline.

In light of the paper, this sample's time point label describes: baseline before first vaccination. The vaccinee samples were drawn from two UK trials, COV001 and COV002, one of which was a single-blind randomized controlled phase 2/3 trial testing AZD1222 (ChAdOx1 nCoV-19) in healthy adults. For TCRbeta chain sequencing, PBMC samples from trial participants were taken at day 0 and at day 28 after the second dose. This sequence uses TRBV4-2 and TRBJ2-3; the best D guess is TRBD2, with 6 bases matching. The sequence came from an adult in good health. The specimen comprised peripheral blood, sampled on day 0 of AZD1222 vaccination. The bases are TGTGCCAGCAGCCAAGACGGGACTAGCACAGATACGCAGTATTTT. Its amino acids are CASSQDGTSTDTQYF.